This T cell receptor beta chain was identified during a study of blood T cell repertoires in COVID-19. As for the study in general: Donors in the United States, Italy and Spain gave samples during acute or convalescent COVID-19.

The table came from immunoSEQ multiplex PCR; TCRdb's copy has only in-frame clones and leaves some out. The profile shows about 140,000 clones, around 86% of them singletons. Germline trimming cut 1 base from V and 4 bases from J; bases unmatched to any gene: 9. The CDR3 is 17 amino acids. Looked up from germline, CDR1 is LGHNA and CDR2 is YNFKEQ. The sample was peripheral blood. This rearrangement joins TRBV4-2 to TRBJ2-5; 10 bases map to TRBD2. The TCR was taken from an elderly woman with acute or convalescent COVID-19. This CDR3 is CASSQVAGGYNGETQYF. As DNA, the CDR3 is TGTGCCAGCAGCCAAGTAGCGGGGGGTTATAATGGAGAGACCCAGTACTTC.